These 21 T cell receptor beta chains were sequenced from one sample in a study of blood T cell repertoires in COVID-19 (dated by TCRdb to 2019 to 2021). Library prep was done by the immunoSEQ multiplex PCR assay. Sourced from immuneACCESS, this table was stored by TCRdb with only in-frame sequences that have V and J called. A share of the clones is absent; for the studies checked, an unresolved V gene accounts for under half, and the remainder has no known explanation. The sample table holds 89,000 or so clones, of which roughly 95% were seen once. The ten largest make up approximately 4.2% of the sample. The specimen was peripheral blood. The receptor set was obtained from a human donor with active COVID-19. The donor label of this sample is uncertain.

The gene calls are TRBV7-2 and TRBJ2-5; 9 bases line up with TRBD2. CDR1 is SGHTA, CDR2 FQGNSA, per germline. With V trimmed by 3 bases and J by 1 base, 6 bases remained unmatched. CDR3 size: 16 residues. CDR3 protein: CASSFGRGGGQETQYF. The DNA for the CDR3 is TGTGCCAGCAGCTTCGGGCGCGGGGGGGGCCAAGAGACCCAGTACTTC.

The chain employs TRBV5-5 and TRBJ1-1; the D is unclear. The V gene lost 0 bases and the J gene lost 6 bases, with 6 bases spanning the gap. CDR1 and CDR2 from the germline V gene are SGHKS and YYEKEE (reference sequence). The CDR3 sequence is 12 residues long. The CDR3 here is CASSLGSAEAFF. DNA for the CDR3: TGTGCCAGCAGCTTGGGGAGCGCTGAAGCTTTCTTT.

CDR3 coding DNA: TGTGCCAGCGGAGCAGGGCCTACTGAAGCTTTCTTT. Translation: CASGAGPTEAFF. The V call is TRBV12-3 or TRBV12-4, the J call TRBJ1-1, with D possibly matching TRBD1 (5 bases). The CDR3 has 12 residues. Trimming removed 8 bases from V and 5 bases from J, with 12 bases in between.

The chain employs TRBV18 and TRBJ2-2, with D possibly TRBD2 on 6 matching bases. CDR1 and CDR2 (germline): KGHSH, LQKENI. With 6 bases removed from V and 1 base from J, the gap between germline ends came to 6 bases. CDR3 length equals 13 residues. The CDR3 sequence is CASSSGNTGELFF. The CDR3, as DNA: TGTGCCAGCTCTAGCGGGAACACCGGGGAGCTGTTTTTT.

V usage is TRBV7-6 and J usage is TRBJ2-1; the D gene is possibly TRBD1 (6 bases). V lost 6 bases to trimming and J lost 0 bases, with 12 bases between them. The CDR3 extends over 15 amino acids. The germline V gene has CDR1 SGHVS and CDR2 FNYEAQ. As DNA, the CDR3 is TGTGCCAGCAGGTACGGGACAAGCTCCTACAATGAGCAGTTCTTC. It encodes CASRYGTSSYNEQFF.

The CDR3 DNA follows: TGCGCCAGCAGCCAAGAGACAGGGTTAAGCGAGCAGTACTTC. Its translation is CASSQETGLSEQYF. The V gene is TRBV4-1, the J gene TRBJ2-7; 7 bases are a match to TRBD1. This CDR3 region has 14 residues. V lost 0 bases to trimming and J lost 6 bases; unmatched junction nucleotides: 5. Germline V lookup: CDR1 MGHRA, CDR2 YSYEKL.

J is TRBJ1-4 and V is TRBV7-2, with 10 bases aligning to TRBD1. V was pared by 6 bases and J by 2 bases, with 3 bases of the junction left unmatched. In germline, CDR1 is SGHTA, CDR2 FQGNSA. The CDR3 spans 15 residues. DNA for the CDR3: TGTGCCAGCAGTAGACAGGGGGCCACTAATGAAAAACTGTTTTTT. Protein product: CASSRQGATNEKLFF.

CDR3 residues: CASSMVQTNEKLFF. The CDR3 coding sequence is TGTGCCAGTAGTATGGTGCAGACAAATGAAAAACTGTTTTTT. The rearrangement links TRBV19 to TRBJ1-4; unclear D gene. Between the trimmed V and J ends, which lost 3 bases and 5 bases, there was a span of 10 bases. Per germline, CDR1 LNHDA and CDR2 SQIVND (reference sequence). The CDR3 runs to 14 residues.

The rearrangement links TRBV7-9 to TRBJ2-5, with 8 positions matching TRBD2. The CDR3 contains 16 residues. Germline V gene sequence: CDR1 SEHNR, CDR2 FQNEAQ (reference sequence). Trimming removed 1 base from V and 2 bases from J; junction bases left unmatched: 6. Here the CDR3 reads CASSLVSAGVQETQYF. CDR3 coding DNA: TGTGCCAGCAGCTTAGTTTCAGCGGGAGTTCAAGAGACCCAGTACTTC.

This chain connects TRBV19 to TRBJ1-2; 8 positions agree with TRBD1. The germline gives CDR1 LNHDA, CDR2 SQIVND (reference sequence). J gave up 4 bases and V 4 bases, and 8 bases lay outside the gene matches. This CDR3 is built from 15 residues. CDR3 nucleotide sequence: TGTGCCAGTAGTAGACAGGGGCCAATCCTCTATGGCTACACCTTC. Protein sequence: CASSRQGPILYGYTF.

The chain combines TRBV12-3 or TRBV12-4 with TRBJ2-5; weak D call: TRBD1 (6 bases). This CDR3 comprises 13 residues. Trimming removed 3 bases at V and 4 bases at J, with 9 bases between. This chain's CDR3 is CASSLTGAETQYF. CDR3 coding DNA: TGTGCCAGCAGTTTGACAGGTGCAGAGACCCAGTACTTC.

This rearrangement joins TRBV3-1 (or the pseudogene TRBV3-2) to TRBJ2-3, with 12 bases aligning to TRBD2. This CDR3 contains 17 residues. The trim removed 4 bases at V and 2 bases at J, leaving 7 bases unmatched. Germline V gene data show CDR1 as LGHDT and CDR2 as YNNKEL (reference sequence). The CDR3 here is CASSRSTSGGFTDTQYF. CDR3 DNA: TGTGCCAGCAGCCGCTCAACTAGCGGGGGGTTCACAGATACGCAGTATTTT.

The rearrangement uses TRBV6-6 and TRBJ2-1, with TRBD2 identical over 8 bases. The CDR3 is made up of 15 amino acids. In germline, CDR1 is MNHNY, CDR2 SVGAGI (reference sequence). The junction had 8 bases not matched to a gene; V was cut back by 7 bases and J by 3 bases. CDR3 DNA: TGTGCCAGCACTCCAATAGCGGGAAGCTACAATGAGCAGTTCTTC. The encoded protein is CASTPIAGSYNEQFF.

In its sample, this clone was seen once. The V and J genes are TRBV3-1 (or the pseudogene TRBV3-2) and TRBJ1-1, with no clear D. The CDR3 has 15 residues. Germline CDR1 and CDR2: LGHDT and YNNKEL (reference sequence). Deletions cut 4 bases from V and 5 bases from J, with 17 bases between. Written as DNA, the CDR3 is TGTGCCAGCAGCCTTGCGACACCACTCAGGACTGAAGCTTTCTTT. Its translation: CASSLATPLRTEAFF.

The chain has TRBV7-9 and TRBJ2-7; a possible D gene is TRBD1 (6 bases). V was trimmed by 6 bases and J by 6 bases, leaving 21 bases between them. This CDR3 has 15 residues. The germline CDR1 and CDR2 sequences are SEHNR and FQNEAQ (reference sequence). Here the CDR3 reads CASSPGPGVTGEQYF. The CDR3 DNA reads TGTGCCAGCAGTCCCGGACCAGGGGTTACAGGCGAGCAGTACTTC.

CDR3 DNA sequence: TGTGCCAGCCGAGGGGACAGGGCGGCTGAAGCTTTCTTT. This sequence encodes CASRGDRAAEAFF. V is TRBV3-1 (or the pseudogene TRBV3-2) and J is TRBJ1-1; 9 positions agree with TRBD1. CDR1 is LGHDT, CDR2 YNNKEL, per germline (reference sequence). J gave up 6 bases and V 8 bases, and 7 bases lay outside the gene matches. The CDR3 covers 13 residues.

V usage is TRBV6-5 and J usage is TRBJ1-2; a possible D gene is TRBD1 (6 bases). Trimming shortened V by 6 bases and J by 5 bases, and 10 bases separated the two germline ends. This CDR3 has 12 residues. Germline V lookup: CDR1 MNHEY, CDR2 SVGAGI. The CDR3 spells CASSHRGYGYTF. In DNA form, the CDR3 reads TGTGCCAGCAGCCATAGGGGGTATGGCTACACCTTC.

CDR3 in amino acids: CASSSPGTTNTGELFF. The CDR3 bases are TGTGCCAGCAGCTCGCCCGGGACAACGAACACCGGGGAGCTGTTTTTT. V and J are TRBV7-6 and TRBJ2-2, with TRBD1 as a possible D gene (6 bases). This CDR3 contains 16 residues. V lost 4 bases to trimming and J lost 0 bases, with 12 bases between them. Germline-derived CDR1 and CDR2 are SGHVS and FNYEAQ.

V usage is TRBV5-1 and J usage is TRBJ2-2; D possibly corresponds to TRBD2 (7 bases). Germline V lookup: CDR1 SGHRS, CDR2 YFSETQ. The CDR3 is 18 amino acids. Trimming stripped 1 base from V and 5 bases from J, with 21 bases between. The CDR3, as DNA: TGCGCCAGCAGCTTGCAAAGTCTGGCGGGGGCGGGGACCGGGGAGCTGTTTTTT. Protein: CASSLQSLAGAGTGELFF.

The gene calls are TRBV6-4 and TRBJ1-2, with unresolved D. The CDR3 is 13 residues long. Deletions cut 2 bases from V and 4 bases from J, with 8 bases between. The germline V gene has CDR1 MRHNA and CDR2 SNTAGT. CDR3 coding DNA: TGTGCCAGCAGTGACGAGGGCAGCTATGGCTACACCTTC. This codes for CASSDEGSYGYTF.

V usage is TRBV12-3 or TRBV12-4 and J usage is TRBJ1-6, with D unresolved. The CDR3 is 13 residues long. V lost 4 bases and J 7 bases, leaving 8 bases between the germline ends. The CDR3 DNA reads as TGTGCCAGCAGTTCAAAGCAAAATTCACCCCTCCACTTT. Its translation is CASSSKQNSPLHF.